One and the same sample provided the 8 T cell receptor beta chains below, sequenced in a study of cytomegalovirus exposure and HLA in healthy donors. Both 60 Vbeta primers and 13 Jbeta primers went into the PCR. Sequenced by immunoSEQ multiplex PCR; TCRdb stores in-frame clones only, minus some. The table shows some 93,000 clones, with roughly 60% occurring only once. Sequenced input: PBMCs. These receptors all come from a boy under 18 in good health and CMV-seropositive.

The gene calls are TRBV5-6 and TRBJ1-5; D might be TRBD1 (5 bases). There are 15 residues in the CDR3. In germline, CDR1 is SGHDT, CDR2 YYEEEE. V was shortened by 2 bases and J by 6 bases, with 15 bases between the two germline ends. The CDR3 protein is CASSLRQGLGQPQHF. In DNA, the CDR3 is TGTGCCAGCAGCTTAAGGCAGGGACTGGGTCAGCCCCAGCATTTT.

The chain couples TRBV5-1 to TRBJ1-2, with 8 positions matching TRBD1. V was clipped by 4 bases and J by 8 bases; unmatched bases: 7. The CDR3 length is 13 residues. CDR1 and CDR2 from the germline V gene are SGHRS and YFSETQ. CDR3 residues: CASSQGQGEGYTF. In nucleotides, the CDR3 is TGCGCCAGCAGCCAAGGACAGGGTGAAGGCTACACCTTC.

The V and J genes are TRBV7-2 and TRBJ2-7; no reliable D call. Germline V CDR1 and CDR2: SGHTA, FQGNSA. The CDR3 has 15 residues. Trimming left V 1 base short and J 2 bases short, with 12 bases between. CDR3 residues: CASSLVNNGPYEQYF. The CDR3 region has the DNA TGTGCCAGCAGCTTAGTGAATAATGGGCCCTACGAGCAGTACTTC.

V gene TRBV6-5 combines with J gene TRBJ1-6; TRBD1 aligns across 8 bases. Germline CDR1 is MNHEY and CDR2 is SVGAGI. V was pared by 6 bases and J by 5 bases, with 6 bases of the junction left unmatched. The CDR3 runs to 15 residues. Written as DNA, the CDR3 is TGTGCCAGCAGCTGGACAGGGACGAATAATTCACCCCTCCACTTT. Its protein is CASSWTGTNNSPLHF.

This clone was seen a few times. V and J are TRBV30 and TRBJ2-2; 13 bases agree with TRBD2. The CDR3 spans 15 residues. The trim removed 2 bases at V and 7 bases at J, leaving 4 bases unmatched. The germline gives CDR1 GTSNPN, CDR2 SVGIG (reference sequence). The CDR3 nucleotides read TGTGCCTGGAGTCGGACTAGCGGGAGTATCGGGGAGCTGTTTTTT. Translated: CAWSRTSGSIGELFF.

The V and J genes are TRBV4-1 and TRBJ1-2; D is possibly TRBD1 (5 bases). CDR1 is MGHRA and CDR2 is YSYEKL in the germline V gene. V was clipped by 3 bases and J by 5 bases, with 13 bases between them. This CDR3 region has 14 residues. In DNA, the CDR3 is TGCGCCAGCAGCCACCCAGGGAGGTTTTATGGCTACACCTTC. Translated: CASSHPGRFYGYTF.

This clone has only a few counts. This chain joins TRBV7-8 and TRBJ2-1; perhaps TRBD2 as D (5 bases). Trimming cost V 2 bases and J 4 bases, with 12 bases left between them. The CDR3 extends over 15 amino acids. From germline, CDR1 is SGHVS and CDR2 FQNEAQ. The CDR3 reads CASSLSGMSYNEQFF. CDR3 in DNA: TGTGCCAGCAGCTTATCGGGGATGTCGTACAATGAGCAGTTCTTC.

This chain joins TRBV5-1 and TRBJ2-7, with 8 nucleotides matching TRBD1. Germline V gene lookup returns CDR1 SGHRS and CDR2 YFSETQ. The CDR3 runs to 15 residues. V lost 4 bases, J lost 4 bases, and 10 bases stayed unmatched. The CDR3 DNA is TGCGCCAGCAGCCCCTGGACAGGGAGAAATTACGAGCAGTACTTC. Translated, it gives CASSPWTGRNYEQYF.